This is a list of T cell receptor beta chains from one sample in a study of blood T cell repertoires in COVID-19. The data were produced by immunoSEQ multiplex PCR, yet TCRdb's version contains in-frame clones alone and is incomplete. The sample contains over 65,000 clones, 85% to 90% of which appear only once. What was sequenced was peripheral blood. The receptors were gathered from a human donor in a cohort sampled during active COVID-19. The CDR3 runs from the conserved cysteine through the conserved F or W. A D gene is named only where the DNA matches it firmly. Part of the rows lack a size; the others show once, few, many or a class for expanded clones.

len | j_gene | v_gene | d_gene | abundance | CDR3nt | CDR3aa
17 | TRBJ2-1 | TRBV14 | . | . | TGTGCCAGCAGCCCCAATTCGGGAGCCTCCCGCCCACAGGAGCAGTTCTTC | CASSPNSGASRPQEQFF
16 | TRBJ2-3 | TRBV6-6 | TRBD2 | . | TGTGCCAGCAAAGGAACCAGCGGGGTGAAGGCAGATACGCAGTATTTT | CASKGTSGVKADTQYF
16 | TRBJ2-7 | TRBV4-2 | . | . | TGTGCCAGCAGCAGGATGGGGGGGACAGGAAACTACGAGCAGTACTTC | CASSRMGGTGNYEQYF
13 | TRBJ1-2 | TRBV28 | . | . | TGTGCCAGCAGCGTACGCAGGCCCTATGGCTACACCTTC | CASSVRRPYGYTF
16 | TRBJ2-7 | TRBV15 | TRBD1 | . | TGTGCCACCAGCAGAGTCCCCGGGACAGGACCCTACGAGCAGTACTTC | CATSRVPGTGPYEQYF
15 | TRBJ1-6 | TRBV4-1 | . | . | TGCGCCAGCAGCCAAGTTCCGGGGGGCAATTCACCCCTCCACTTT | CASSQVPGGNSPLHF
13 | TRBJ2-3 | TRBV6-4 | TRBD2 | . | TGTGCCAGCACCGGACTAGCGGGAGACACGCAGTATTTT | CASTGLAGDTQYF
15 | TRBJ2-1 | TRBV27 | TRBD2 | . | TGTGCCAGCAGTTTAACGGGAGGGCCATACAATGAGCAGTTCTTC | CASSLTGGPYNEQFF
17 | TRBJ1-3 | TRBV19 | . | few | TGTGCCAGTACCCCTCGGGGGAGGGGCCTGGCTGGAAACACCATATATTTT | CASTPRGRGLAGNTIYF
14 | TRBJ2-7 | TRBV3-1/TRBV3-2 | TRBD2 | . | TGTGCCAGCAGCCAAGGGTTAGCGGGAGGCGAGCAGTACTTC | CASSQGLAGGEQYF
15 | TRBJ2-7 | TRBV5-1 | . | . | TGCGCCAGCAGCTTGGATGCTATTTCCTCCTACGAGCAGTACTTC | CASSLDAISSYEQYF
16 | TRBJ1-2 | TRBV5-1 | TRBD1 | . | TGCGCCAGCACCGTAGCTTCCAGGACAGGGTTTACTGGCTACACCTTC | CASTVASRTGFTGYTF
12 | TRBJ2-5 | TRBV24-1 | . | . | TGTGCCACCAGTGGGGGAGGAGAGACCCAGTACTTC | CATSGGGETQYF
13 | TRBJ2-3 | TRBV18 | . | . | TGTGCCACCTGGGAAGTGCGGGGAGATACGCAGTATTTT | CATWEVRGDTQYF
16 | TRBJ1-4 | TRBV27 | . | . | TGTGCCAGCAGTCCCCGGAGGAGGGGGGAGGGTGAAAAACTGTTTTTT | CASSPRRRGEGEKLFF
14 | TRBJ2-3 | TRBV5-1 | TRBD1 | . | TGCGCCAGCAGCTCGGGGACAGGCACAGATACGCAGTATTTT | CASSSGTGTDTQYF
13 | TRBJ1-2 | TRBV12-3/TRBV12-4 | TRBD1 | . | TGTGCCAGCAGTTCACCAACAGGGGGCGCTTACACCTTC | CASSSPTGGAYTF
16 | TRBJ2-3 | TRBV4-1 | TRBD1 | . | TGCGCCAGCAGCCAGAAAGGACAGGGATACACAGATACGCAGTATTTT | CASSQKGQGYTDTQYF
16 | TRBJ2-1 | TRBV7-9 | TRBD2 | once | TGTGCCAGCAGCTCCTCCGGGGGGGGACGCGGGTATGAGCAGTTCTTC | CASSSSGGGRGYEQFF
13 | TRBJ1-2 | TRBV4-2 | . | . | TGTGCCAGCAGCCAAGGTTCGGGGACACCTCAAGACTTC | CASSQGSGTPQDF
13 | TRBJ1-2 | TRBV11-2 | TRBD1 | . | TGTGCCAGCAGCTCATCAGGGGGCGGTGGCTACACCTTC | CASSSSGGGGYTF
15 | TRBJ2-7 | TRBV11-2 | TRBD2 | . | TGTGCCAGCAGCTCGGCTAGCGGGGGATCCTACGAGCAGTACTTC | CASSSASGGSYEQYF
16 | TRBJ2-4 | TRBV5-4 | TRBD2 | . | TGTGCCAGCGGACTAGCGGGAGGGAGCGGCAAAAACATTCAGTACTTC | CASGLAGGSGKNIQYF
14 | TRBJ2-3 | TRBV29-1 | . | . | TGCAGCGTAAGCCTCTGGGGGGACGCAGATACGCAGTATTTT | CSVSLWGDADTQYF
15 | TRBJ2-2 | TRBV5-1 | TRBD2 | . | TGCGCCAGCAGCCCGACTAGCGGGGCCACCGGGGAGCTGTTTTTT | CASSPTSGATGELFF
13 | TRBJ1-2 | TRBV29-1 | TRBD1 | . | TGCAGCATATGGGGACAGGCGGAGGATGGCTACACCTTC | CSIWGQAEDGYTF
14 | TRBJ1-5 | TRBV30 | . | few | TGTGCCTGGGGAGGGGAGAATAGCAATCAGCCCCAGCATTTT | CAWGGENSNQPQHF
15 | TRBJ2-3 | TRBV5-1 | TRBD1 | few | TGCGCCAGCAGCTCCGGGACAGGGGACACAGATACGCAGTATTTT | CASSSGTGDTDTQYF
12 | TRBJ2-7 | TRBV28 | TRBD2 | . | TGTGCCACTAGCGGGAGGAGCTACGAGCAGTACTTC | CATSGRSYEQYF
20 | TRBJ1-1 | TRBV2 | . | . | TGTGCCAGCAGGGGCGTGGGCACCGTACAGGGTGCTATGCGTCGCACTGAAGCTTTCTTT | CASRGVGTVQGAMRRTEAFF
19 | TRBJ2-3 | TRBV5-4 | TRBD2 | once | TGTGCCAGCAGCTTGGCCGGAATTTTAGCGGGAGCTAGCACAGATACGCAGTATTTT | CASSLAGILAGASTDTQYF
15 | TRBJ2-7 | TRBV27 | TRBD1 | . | TGTGCCAGCAGTGGTACCGGGACAGGGCTCTACGAGCAGTACTTC | CASSGTGTGLYEQYF
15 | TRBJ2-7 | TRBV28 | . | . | TGTGCCAGCAGTTTATTAGGAGAGACGTCGGACGAGCAGTACTTC | CASSLLGETSDEQYF
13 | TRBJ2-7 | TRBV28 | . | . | TGTGCCAGCAGTTTGGGAGGGGGGAACGAGCAGTACTTC | CASSLGGGNEQYF
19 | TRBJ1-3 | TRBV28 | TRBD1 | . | TGTGCCAGCAGTCCATATAGAGCCTCAGGGACAGGCTCTGGAAACACCATATATTTT | CASSPYRASGTGSGNTIYF
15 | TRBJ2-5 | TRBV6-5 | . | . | TGTGCCAGCACCGCGGGGCGGAGTGGGGAAGAGACCCAGTACTTC | CASTAGRSGEETQYF
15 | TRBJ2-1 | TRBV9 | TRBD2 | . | TGTGCCAGCAGCGTCGGTACTAGCGGGAGAAGTGAGCAGTTCTTC | CASSVGTSGRSEQFF
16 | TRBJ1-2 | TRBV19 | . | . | TGTGCCAGTAGTATAGATGGAGGGCCCGGGGGATATGGCTACACCTTC | CASSIDGGPGGYGYTF
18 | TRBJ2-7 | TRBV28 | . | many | TGTGCCAGCAGTTTCACTCCTTATCTACCCCGGAGCTCCTACGAGCAGTACTTC | CASSFTPYLPRSSYEQYF
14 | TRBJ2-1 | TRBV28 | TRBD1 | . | TGTGCCAGCGGACAGGGCGGAGGCTACAATGAGCAGTTCTTC | CASGQGGGYNEQFF
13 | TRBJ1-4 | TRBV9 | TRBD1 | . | TGTGCCAGCGCCCGAGGGACAGCTGAAAAACTGTTTTTT | CASARGTAEKLFF
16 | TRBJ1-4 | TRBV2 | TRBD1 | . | TGTGCCAGCAGTGACCGGGCCGAGACAGGGGATGAAAAACTGTTTTTT | CASSDRAETGDEKLFF
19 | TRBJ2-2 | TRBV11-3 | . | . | TGTGCCAGCAGCCTAAACAGGGAACCCCCCTACGCGAACACCGGGGAGCTGTTTTTT | CASSLNREPPYANTGELFF
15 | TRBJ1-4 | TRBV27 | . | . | TGTGCCAGCAGTTTGACCAGGGGACCGAATGAAAAACTGTTTTTT | CASSLTRGPNEKLFF
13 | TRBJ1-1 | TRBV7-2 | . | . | TGTGCCAGCAGCTCACAGTGGCACACTGAAGCTTTCTTT | CASSSQWHTEAFF
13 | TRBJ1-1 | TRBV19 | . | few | TGTGCCAGTGAGGGAAGAAGGTTCGGTGAAGCTTTCTTT | CASEGRRFGEAFF
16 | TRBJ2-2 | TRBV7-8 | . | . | TGTGCCAGCCCAAAATCGGATGGACTGAACACCGGGGAGCTGTTTTTT | CASPKSDGLNTGELFF
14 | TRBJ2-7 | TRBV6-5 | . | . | TGTGCCAGCAGTAAGGACCAGGGAGGCTACGAGCAGTACTTC | CASSKDQGGYEQYF
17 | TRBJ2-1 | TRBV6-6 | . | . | TGTGCCAGCAGTCCAAGAGCGGGCCGCCTTTCCTACAATGAGCAGTTCTTC | CASSPRAGRLSYNEQFF
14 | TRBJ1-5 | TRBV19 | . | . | TGTGCCAGTACCATGAGGGGGTACAATCAGCCCCAGCATTTT | CASTMRGYNQPQHF
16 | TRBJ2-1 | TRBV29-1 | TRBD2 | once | TGCAGCGTTCTGACTAGCGGGAGTCCCTCCTACAATGAGCAGTTCTTC | CSVLTSGSPSYNEQFF
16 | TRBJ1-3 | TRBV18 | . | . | TGTGCCAGCTCACCTAGGAGGGAAAGGACTGGAAACACCATATATTTT | CASSPRRERTGNTIYF
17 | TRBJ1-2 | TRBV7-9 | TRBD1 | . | TGTGCCAGCAGCTTCGCCGCCGGGACAGGGGGCTACTATGGCTACACCTTC | CASSFAAGTGGYYGYTF